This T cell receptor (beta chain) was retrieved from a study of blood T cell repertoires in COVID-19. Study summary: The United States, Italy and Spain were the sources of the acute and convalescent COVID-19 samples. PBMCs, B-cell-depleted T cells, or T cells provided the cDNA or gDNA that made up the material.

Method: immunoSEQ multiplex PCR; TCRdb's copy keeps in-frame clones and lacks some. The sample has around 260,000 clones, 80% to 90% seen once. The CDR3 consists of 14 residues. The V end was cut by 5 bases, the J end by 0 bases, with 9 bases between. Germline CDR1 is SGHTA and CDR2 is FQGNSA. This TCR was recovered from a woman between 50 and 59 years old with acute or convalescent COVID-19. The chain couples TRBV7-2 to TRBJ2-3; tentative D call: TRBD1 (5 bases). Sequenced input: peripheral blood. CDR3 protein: CASSRRQSTDTQYF. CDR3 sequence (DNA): TGTGCCAGCAGCAGGAGACAGAGCACAGATACGCAGTATTTT.